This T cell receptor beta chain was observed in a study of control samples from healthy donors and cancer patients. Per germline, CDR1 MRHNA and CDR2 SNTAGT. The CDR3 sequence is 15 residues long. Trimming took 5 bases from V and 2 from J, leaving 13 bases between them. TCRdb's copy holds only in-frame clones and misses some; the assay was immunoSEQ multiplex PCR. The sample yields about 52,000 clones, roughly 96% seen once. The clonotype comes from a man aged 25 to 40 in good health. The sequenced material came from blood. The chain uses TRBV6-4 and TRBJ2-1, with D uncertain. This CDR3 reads CASSKETEPYNEQFF. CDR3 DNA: TGTGCCAGCAGTAAAGAAACAGAACCCTACAATGAGCAGTTCTTC.